This note documents a single T cell receptor (beta chain) sequence. The source of the sample is a study of T cell changes during pregnancy in multiple sclerosis. The assay was immunoSEQ multiplex PCR, and TCRdb's table has in-frame clones only and misses some. Here the sample spans about 53,000 clones, more than 75% being singletons. The sequence derives from a female donor with multiple sclerosis, enrolled in a pregnancy study. The specimen was CD8+ T cells from peripheral blood mononuclear cells, collected before pregnancy.

For the CDR3, the DNA is TGTGCCAGCAGCGTAGGTTCTAGCGGGTTCAATGAGCAGTTCTTC. Residues: CASSVGSSGFNEQFF. The chain carries TRBV9 and TRBJ2-1, with 8 nucleotides matching TRBD2. V was pared by 0 bases and J by 6 bases, with 5 bases of the junction left unmatched. This CDR3 region has 15 residues. Germline lookup yields CDR1 SGDLS and CDR2 YYNGEE.